Each of the 2 T cell receptor beta chains below was sequenced from the same sample in a study of human T cells and chemical hapten exposure. The time point is: patch test 2, 6 weeks after DPC sensitization. Documented treatment: therapeutic diphenylcyclopropenone sensitization with weekly scalp DPC. TCRdb independently ran MiXCR on the RACE reads; one entry per CDR3 protein. The sample lists about 70,000 distinct CDR3 sequences; approximately 9% were seen once. The sequencing used whole blood, collected in connection with sensitization to the hapten diphenylcyclopropenone (DPC). Source of these receptors: a woman aged 50 to 60 with alopecia areata. Some clones in this sample may be carry-over from other donors' samples.

The V and J genes are TRBV6-2 or TRBV6-3 and TRBJ1-1; 8 nucleotides line up with TRBD1. CDR3 length: 17 residues. The trim removed 5 bases at V and 1 base at J, leaving 12 bases unmatched. Per the germline V gene, CDR1 is MNHEY and CDR2 is SVGEGT. The CDR3 DNA reads TGTGCCAGCAGTCCCCGGGACAGGACCGCTTCGAACACTGAAGCTTTCTTT. Translating gives CASSPRDRTASNTEAFF.

The gene calls are TRBV7-2 and TRBJ2-1, with D uncertain. Trimming shortened V by 1 base and J by 8 bases, and 6 bases separated the two germline ends. The CDR3 totals 12 residues. Germline CDR1 reads SGHTA; CDR2 reads FQGNSA. This chain's CDR3 is CASSLVHYEQFF. The CDR3 DNA sequence: TGTGCCAGCAGCTTAGTACACTATGAGCAGTTCTTC.